A single sample is the source of the 32 T cell receptor beta chains below, sequenced in a study of T-cell reconstitution after alpha-beta-depleted transplantation in children. The TCRbeta library incorporated unique molecular identifiers. TCRdb independently ran MiXCR on the PCR reads; one entry per CDR3 protein. The repertoire includes about 460,000 distinct CDR3 sequences, approximately 10% of them detected once, and about 15% sits in the top ten. The material was PBMCs, mostly from graft donor cells, obtained 180 days after TCRalphabeta/CD19-depleted stem cell transplant. The receptor source for this set is a female patient between 2 and 15 years old who had a stem cell transplant for aplastic anemia, so the T cells may come from the graft donor.

The CDR3 loop reads CASSPSGPRTDTQYF. The CDR3 region has the DNA TGTGCCAGCAGCCCTAGCGGCCCCCGCACAGATACGCAGTATTTT. The chain recombines TRBV12-3 or TRBV12-4 with TRBJ2-3, with 7 bases that match TRBD2. The V gene end was trimmed by 6 bases and the J gene end by 1 base; junction bases not matched to a gene: 7. The CDR3 consists of 15 residues.

This clonotype was detected many times. This chain joins TRBV28 and TRBJ1-3, with 8 bases identical to TRBD1. The CDR3 consists of 14 residues. From germline, CDR1 is MDHEN and CDR2 SYDVKM. Trimming at V came to 7 bases and at J to 2 bases, leaving 4 bases not matched to a gene. The CDR3 bases are TGTGCCAGCAATCCACAGGGGGCTGGAAACACCATATATTTT. Translated: CASNPQGAGNTIYF.

The sample holds many counts of this clonotype. The chain couples TRBV28 to TRBJ2-2; 8 bases agree with TRBD1. V lost 3 bases to trimming and J lost 4 bases; unmatched junction nucleotides: 4. Germline CDR1 MDHEN, CDR2 SYDVKM. The CDR3 is 15 residues long. The CDR3 sequence: CASSFQGAGTGELFF. DNA of the CDR3: TGTGCCAGCAGTTTCCAGGGGGCGGGCACCGGGGAGCTGTTTTTT. The full variable domain, its missing parts supplied by reference TRBV28 and TRBJ2-2, is DVKVTQSSRYLVKRTGEKVFLECVQDMDHENMFWYRQDPGLGLRLIYFSYDVKMKEKGDIPEGYSVSREKKERFSLILESASTNQTSMYLCASSFQGAGTGELFFGEGSRLTVL.

This clonotype appeared a single time. V usage is TRBV7-6 and J usage is TRBJ1-1, with 8 bases lining up with TRBD1. The CDR3 has 18 amino acids. V shed 0 bases, J shed 4 bases, and the junction held 13 bases outside the gene matches. Germline CDR1 SGHVS, CDR2 FNYEAQ. CDR3 DNA sequence: TGTGCCAGCAGCTTAGCGCCGACAGGGGTGCTTAGTGGCACTGAAGCTTTCTTT. This sequence encodes CASSLAPTGVLSGTEAFF.

This clonotype showed up many times. The chain uses TRBV20-1 and TRBJ1-1; D might be TRBD1 (5 bases). The CDR3 has 13 amino acids. The V end lost 3 bases, the J end lost 0 bases, and 8 bases lay between the germline ends. CDR1 is DFQATT, CDR2 SNEGSKA, per germline (reference sequence). CDR3 coding DNA: TGCAGTGCTAGGAAAGGGGTGAACACTGAAGCTTTCTTT. It codes for CSARKGVNTEAFF.

This clonotype was seen a few times. The V call is TRBV10-3, the J call TRBJ1-3; D unresolved. The CDR3 contains 13 residues. The germline CDR1 and CDR2 sequences are ENHRY and SYGVKD. Trimming removed 6 bases at V and 4 bases at J, with 10 bases between. CDR3 DNA: TGTGCCATCAGGGTTCACAGCGGAAACACCATATATTTT. Protein product: CAIRVHSGNTIYF.

This CDR3 reads CASSFRSGANVLTF. The CDR3 bases are TGTGCCAGCAGCTTTAGATCTGGGGCCAACGTCCTGACTTTC. The chain is built from TRBV7-8 and TRBJ2-6; no clear D gene. The CDR3 length is 14 residues. Germline assignment: CDR1 SGHVS and CDR2 FQNEAQ. The V and J ends lost 3 bases and 1 base respectively, with 4 bases between them.

This clonotype has just a few counts. The chain couples TRBV6-1 to TRBJ2-6, with D hard to call. Looked up from germline, CDR1 is MNHNS and CDR2 is SASEGT. Trimming shortened V by 6 bases and J by 2 bases, and 14 bases separated the two germline ends. The CDR3 length is 16 residues. The CDR3 DNA follows: TGTGCCAGCAGCGCCCGGGCGCTACCTGGGGCCAACGTCCTGACTTTC. Its translation is CASSARALPGANVLTF.

This clonotype was recorded at least ten times. The rearrangement joins TRBV28 to TRBJ1-5; TRBD1 aligns across 7 bases. CDR1 MDHEN and CDR2 SYDVKM come from the germline V gene. CDR3 length: 15 residues. J lost 6 bases, V lost 3 bases, and 8 bases had no gene match. The CDR3 loop reads CASSFWNRGPQPQHF. The CDR3 bases are TGTGCCAGCAGTTTTTGGAACAGGGGTCCTCAGCCCCAGCATTTT.

This clonotype was counted ten times or more. The chain links TRBV20-1 to TRBJ2-1; 7 bases are shared with TRBD1. CDR1 is DFQATT, CDR2 SNEGSKA, per germline (reference sequence). Germline trimming cut 5 bases from V and 7 bases from J; bases unmatched to any gene: 5. This CDR3 region has 12 residues. The CDR3, as DNA: TGCAGTGCTGGCGGACAGGCTAATGAGCAGTTCTTC. Residues: CSAGGQANEQFF.

This clonotype was seen a few times. The chain recombines TRBV21-1 with TRBJ2-1; the D segment call TRBD1 is taken from the table without a DNA check. TRBV21-1 is recorded as a pseudogene. The CDR3 is 15 amino acids. The CDR3 sequence: CASSPTGGVRNEQFF. The CDR3 DNA is TGTGCCAGCAGCCCGACAGGGGGCGTCCGCAATGAGCAGTTCTTC.

The rearrangement links TRBV11-2 to TRBJ2-7; 13 bases map to TRBD2. The CDR3 loop spans 18 amino acids. The V gene end was trimmed by 1 base and the J gene end by 6 bases; junction bases not matched to a gene: 12. Germline V gene data show CDR1 as SGHAT and CDR2 as FQNNGV. The CDR3 sequence is CASSLGLRGLAGVGEQYV. The CDR3, as DNA: TGTGCCAGCAGCTTAGGACTTCGTGGACTAGCGGGAGTTGGCGAGCAGTACGTC.

The chain has TRBV7-2 and TRBJ1-5; D remains ambiguous. Germline CDR1 is SGHTA and CDR2 is FQGNSA. V was shortened by 2 bases and J by 5 bases, with 16 bases between the two germline ends. The CDR3 runs 16 residues. CDR3 in DNA: TGTGCCAGCAGCTTACACGGGGTGGGGTCCCATCAGCCCCAGCATTTT. It specifies CASSLHGVGSHQPQHF.

The chain uses TRBV2 and TRBJ2-3, with 9 positions matching TRBD2. V was clipped by 3 bases and J by 5 bases; unmatched bases: 6. Per the germline V gene, CDR1 is SNHLY and CDR2 is FYNNEI. This CDR3 comprises 15 residues. The CDR3 region is CASSDIAGDRDTQYF. The CDR3 bases are TGTGCCAGCAGTGATATAGCGGGAGATCGAGATACGCAGTATTTT.

The sample holds a few counts of this clonotype. CDR3 bases: TGTGCCAGCAGCTTATTGCCCCCTATACAGGGCTTAAGCTCTGGGGCCAACGTCCTGACTTTC. It yields the protein CASSLLPPIQGLSSGANVLTF. J is TRBJ2-6 and V is TRBV11-2, with D maybe TRBD1 (6 bases). The germline gives CDR1 SGHAT, CDR2 FQNNGV. This CDR3 comprises 21 residues. V lost 2 bases and J lost 0, with 23 bases in between.

The rearrangement joins TRBV6-2 or TRBV6-3 to TRBJ1-5; 8 bases line up with TRBD1. CDR3 length: 15 amino acids. V was clipped by 5 bases and J by 1 base; unmatched bases: 4. Germline CDR1 and CDR2: MNHEY and SVGEGT. CDR3 loop: CASSRDRWSNQPQHF. The CDR3 DNA follows: TGTGCCAGCAGTAGGGACAGGTGGAGCAATCAGCCCCAGCATTTT.

This clonotype has a single count. One end of the junction varies from germline; a read error may be responsible. V and J are TRBV25-1 and TRBJ1-1, with D unresolved. The CDR3 has 15 residues. CDR1 is MGHDK, CDR2 SYGVNS, per germline. DNA of the CDR3: TGTGCCAGCAGTGATTCAATGGGCAGACAAACTGGAGCTTTCTTT. Its protein product is CASSDSMGRQTGAFF.

The rearrangement joins TRBV6-1 to TRBJ1-5; TRBD1 might be the D (6 bases). This CDR3 is 14 amino acids long. V lost 5 bases and J lost 5, with 13 bases in between. Germline CDR1 is MNHNS and CDR2 is SASEGT. The CDR3 is CASSLRTADQPQHF. Here the CDR3 DNA reads TGTGCCAGCAGTCTCCGGACAGCTGATCAGCCCCAGCATTTT.

The rearrangement links TRBV29-1 to TRBJ1-2; perhaps TRBD1 as D (6 bases). The CDR3 runs to 12 residues. Germline V gives CDR1 SQVTM, CDR2 ANQGSEA. Deletions cut 7 bases from V and 10 bases from J, with 19 bases between. This CDR3 reads CSGTQGGNVYTF. The CDR3 coding sequence is TGCAGCGGCACACAGGGAGGGAATGTCTACACCTTC.

This chain connects TRBV15 to TRBJ2-4; the match to TRBD2 covers 11 bases. Germline loops: CDR1 LNHNV, CDR2 YYDKDF (reference sequence). The CDR3 contains 16 residues. V lost 3 bases and J lost 8; bases outside the gene matches: 9. CDR3 nucleotides: TGTGCCACCAGCAGGGCTACTAGCGGGAGATTGGACATTCAGTACTTC. It encodes CATSRATSGRLDIQYF.

This clonotype was detected only a few times. The rearrangement joins TRBV7-9 to TRBJ2-2, with a tentative D call TRBD2 (6 bases). The CDR3 loop spans 16 amino acids. Trimming shortened V by 2 bases and J by 2 bases, and 12 bases separated the two germline ends. CDR1 and CDR2 (germline): SEHNR, FQNEAQ (reference sequence). The CDR3 nucleotides read TGTGCCAGCAGCTTAAGAGGGAGGTATAACACCGGGGAGCTGTTTTTT. It specifies CASSLRGRYNTGELFF.

This clonotype was observed a few times. V gene TRBV12-3 or TRBV12-4 combines with J gene TRBJ1-5; unclear D gene. Trimming removed 5 bases from V and 1 base from J, with 9 bases in between. CDR3 length: 14 residues. Here the CDR3 reads CASSPRWSNQPQHF. CDR3 nucleotides: TGTGCCAGCAGTCCCAGATGGAGCAATCAGCCCCAGCATTTT.

This clonotype showed up many times. The genes are TRBV5-1 and TRBJ2-2, with a weak D call TRBD1 (6 bases). This CDR3 has 16 amino acids. Trimming took 2 bases from V and 2 from J, leaving 13 bases between them. CDR1 and CDR2 from the germline V gene are SGHRS and YFSETQ. CDR3 sequence (DNA): TGCGCCAGCAGCTTCGGACAGAACCAAAACACCGGGGAGCTGTTTTTT. It codes for CASSFGQNQNTGELFF.

A few counts support this clonotype. The genes are TRBV11-2 and TRBJ2-2; 10 bases match TRBD2. CDR1 and CDR2 (germline): SGHAT, FQNNGV. Trimming cost V 5 bases and J 6 bases; bases outside gene matches: 6. The CDR3 totals 15 residues. The CDR3 nucleotides read TGTGCCAGCAGCAGCGGGACTAGCGTGTCCGGGGAGCTGTTTTTT. This gives the protein CASSSGTSVSGELFF.

The chain couples TRBV18 to TRBJ2-2; 7 bases align to TRBD1. The trim removed 3 bases at V and 5 bases at J, leaving 9 bases unmatched. The length of the CDR3 is 16 residues. Germline loops: CDR1 KGHSH, CDR2 LQKENI. CDR3 in DNA: TGTGCCAGCTCACCGCGATTGACAGGGCGGACCGGGGAGCTGTTTTTT. Translating gives CASSPRLTGRTGELFF.

This clonotype has only a few counts. The V and J genes are TRBV18 and TRBJ1-5; tentative D call: TRBD1 (6 bases). V dropped 8 bases and J dropped 4 bases, with 21 bases sitting between them. In germline, CDR1 is KGHSH, CDR2 LQKENI. This CDR3 contains 16 residues. The CDR3 is CASQGSVVGGNQPQHF. CDR3 nucleotides: TGTGCCAGCCAGGGGAGCGTCGTTGGGGGAAATCAGCCCCAGCATTTT.

This clonotype appeared a few times. V gene TRBV18 combines with J gene TRBJ2-6, with 12 bases matching TRBD1. The CDR3 is made up of 17 amino acids. With 3 bases clipped from V and 4 bases from J, the junction kept 4 bases outside the gene matches. Germline-derived CDR1 and CDR2 are KGHSH and LQKENI. For the CDR3, the DNA is TGTGCCAGCTCACCCGGGACAGGGGGCCCCGGGGCCAACGTCCTGACTTTC. Its protein product is CASSPGTGGPGANVLTF. Full variable domain (remainder filled in from reference TRBV18 and TRBJ2-6): NAGVMQNPRHLVRRRGQEARLRCSPMKGHSHVYWYRQLPEEGLKFMVYLQKENIIDESGMPKERFSAEFPKEGPSILRIQQVVRGDSAAYFCASSPGTGGPGANVLTFGAGSRLTVL.

This chain connects TRBV12-3 or TRBV12-4 to TRBJ2-7, with TRBD2 as a possible D gene (5 bases). The V end lost 6 bases, the J end lost 1 base, and 13 bases lay between the germline ends. The CDR3 runs to 14 residues. CDR3 bases: TGTGCCAGCAGGCCTCGGAGGCAGTCCTACGAGCAGTACTTC. Translating it yields CASRPRRQSYEQYF.

This clonotype was detected only once. The V gene is TRBV29-1, the J gene TRBJ2-1; 7 nucleotides line up with TRBD2. Trimming at V came to 7 bases and at J to 1 base, leaving 19 bases not matched to a gene. The CDR3 is made up of 18 amino acids. The germline gives CDR1 SQVTM, CDR2 ANQGSEA. The CDR3 spells CSAGPGKDPSGSYNEQFF. CDR3 coding DNA: TGCAGCGCAGGTCCAGGGAAAGACCCTAGCGGTTCCTACAATGAGCAGTTCTTC.

The genes are TRBV5-1 and TRBJ2-7; TRBD2 aligns across 9 bases. The CDR3 loop spans 15 amino acids. Trimming at V came to 4 bases and at J to 0 bases, leaving 5 bases not matched to a gene. CDR1 is SGHRS and CDR2 is YFSETQ in the germline V gene. CDR3 sequence (DNA): TGCGCCAGCAGCCAGGGACTAGCATTCTCCTACGAGCAGTACTTC. Translating it yields CASSQGLAFSYEQYF.

This clonotype was seen at least ten times. The CDR3 nucleotides read TGCAGTGCAAAGGGACTAGCGGGAGCCGATACGCAGTATTTT. Translation gives CSAKGLAGADTQYF. The V call is TRBV20-1, the J call TRBJ2-3; 14 positions match TRBD2. Germline loops: CDR1 DFQATT, CDR2 SNEGSKA (reference sequence). With V trimmed by 6 bases and J by 6 bases, 5 bases remained unmatched. The CDR3 sequence is 14 residues long.

The chain is built from TRBV6-2 or TRBV6-3 and TRBJ2-2; 9 nucleotides match TRBD1. Germline CDR1 and CDR2: MNHEY and SVGEGT. This CDR3 region has 18 residues. After removal of 2 bases from V and 2 bases from J, the junction contained 9 bases not matched to a gene. CDR3 protein: CASSYPYGTGTNTGELFF. The CDR3 bases are TGTGCCAGCAGTTACCCTTACGGGACAGGGACAAACACCGGGGAGCTGTTTTTT.